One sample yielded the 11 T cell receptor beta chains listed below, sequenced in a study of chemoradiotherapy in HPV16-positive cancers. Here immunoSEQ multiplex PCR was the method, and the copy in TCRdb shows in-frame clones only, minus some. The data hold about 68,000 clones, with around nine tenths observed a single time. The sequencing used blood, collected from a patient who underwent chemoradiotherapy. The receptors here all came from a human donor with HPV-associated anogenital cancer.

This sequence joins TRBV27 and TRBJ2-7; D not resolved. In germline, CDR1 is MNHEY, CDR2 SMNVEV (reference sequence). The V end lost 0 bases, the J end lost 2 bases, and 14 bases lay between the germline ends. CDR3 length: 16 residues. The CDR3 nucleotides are TGTGCCAGCAGTTTATCGGCAGCCTTCGGCCCCTACGAGCAGTACTTC. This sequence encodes CASSLSAAFGPYEQYF.

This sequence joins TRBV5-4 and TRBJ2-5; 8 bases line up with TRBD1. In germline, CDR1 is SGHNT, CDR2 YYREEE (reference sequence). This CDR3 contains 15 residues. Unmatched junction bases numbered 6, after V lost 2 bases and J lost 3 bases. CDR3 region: CASSLPGQAKETQYF. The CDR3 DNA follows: TGTGCCAGCAGCTTACCGGGACAGGCTAAAGAGACCCAGTACTTC.

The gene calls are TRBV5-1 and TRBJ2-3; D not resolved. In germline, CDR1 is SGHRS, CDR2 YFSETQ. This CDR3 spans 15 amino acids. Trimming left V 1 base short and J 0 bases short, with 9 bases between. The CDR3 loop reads CASSLMTLSTDTQYF. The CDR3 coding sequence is TGCGCCAGCAGCTTGATGACCCTAAGCACAGATACGCAGTATTTT.

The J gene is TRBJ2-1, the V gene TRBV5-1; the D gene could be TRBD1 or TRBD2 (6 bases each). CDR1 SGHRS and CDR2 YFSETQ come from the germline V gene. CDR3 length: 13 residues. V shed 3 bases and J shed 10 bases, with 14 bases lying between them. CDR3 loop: CASSSRGRVEQFF. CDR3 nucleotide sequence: TGCGCCAGCAGCTCACGGGGGCGAGTGGAGCAGTTCTTC.

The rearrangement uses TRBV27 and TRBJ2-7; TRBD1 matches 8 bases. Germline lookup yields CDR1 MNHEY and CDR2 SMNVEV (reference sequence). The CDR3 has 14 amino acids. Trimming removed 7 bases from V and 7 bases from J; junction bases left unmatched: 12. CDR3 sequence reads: CASMYSQGAEEQYF. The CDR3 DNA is TGTGCCAGCATGTACAGTCAGGGGGCGGAAGAGCAGTACTTC.

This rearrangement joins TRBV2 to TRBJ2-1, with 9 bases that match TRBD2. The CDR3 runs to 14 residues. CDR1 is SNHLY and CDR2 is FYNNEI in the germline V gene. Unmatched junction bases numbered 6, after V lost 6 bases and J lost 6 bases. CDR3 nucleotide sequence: TGTGCCAGCAGGACCGGGACTAGCACCAATGAGCAGTTCTTC. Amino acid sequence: CASRTGTSTNEQFF.

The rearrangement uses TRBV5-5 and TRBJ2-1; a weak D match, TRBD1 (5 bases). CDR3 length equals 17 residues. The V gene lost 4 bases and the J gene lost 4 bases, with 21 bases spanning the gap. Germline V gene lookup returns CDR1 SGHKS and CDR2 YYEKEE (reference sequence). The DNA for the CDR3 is TGTGCCAGCAGCCAAGATAAAGGGGCCGACTCATACAATGAGCAGTTCTTC. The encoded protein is CASSQDKGADSYNEQFF. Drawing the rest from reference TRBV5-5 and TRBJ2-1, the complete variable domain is DAGVTQSPTHLIKTRGQQVTLRCSPISGHKSVSWYQQVLGQGPQFIFQYYEKEERGRGNFPDRFSARQFPNYSSELNVNALLLGDSALYLCASSQDKGADSYNEQFFGPGTRLTVL.

The CDR3 spells CASSSPGADSTDTQYF. CDR3 sequence (DNA): TGTGCCAGCAGTTCCCCGGGGGCAGACTCCACAGATACGCAGTATTTT. V and J are TRBV28 and TRBJ2-3, with D possibly called TRBD1 or TRBD2 (6 bases each). Germline loops: CDR1 MDHEN, CDR2 SYDVKM. Trimming took 4 bases from V and 2 from J, leaving 16 bases between them. This CDR3 spans 16 amino acids.

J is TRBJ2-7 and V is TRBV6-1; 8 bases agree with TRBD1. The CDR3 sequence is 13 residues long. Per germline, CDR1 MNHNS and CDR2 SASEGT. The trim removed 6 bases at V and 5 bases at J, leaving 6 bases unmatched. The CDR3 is CASRPQGANEQYF. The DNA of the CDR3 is TGTGCCAGCAGACCTCAGGGGGCTAACGAGCAGTACTTC.

In DNA, the CDR3 is TGTGCCTGGAGTAGGACTTACTACGAGCAGTACTTC. This encodes CAWSRTYYEQYF. The rearrangement joins TRBV30 to TRBJ2-7; possibly TRBD2 for D (5 bases). The CDR3 length is 12 residues. The V end was cut by 2 bases, the J end by 3 bases, with 8 bases between. Germline CDR1 and CDR2: GTSNPN and SVGIG (reference sequence).

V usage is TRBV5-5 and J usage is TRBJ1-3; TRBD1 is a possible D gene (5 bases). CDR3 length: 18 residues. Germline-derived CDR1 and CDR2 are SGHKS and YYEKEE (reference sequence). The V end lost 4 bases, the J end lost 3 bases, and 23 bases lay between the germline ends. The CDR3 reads CASSRQGILGSGGNTIYF. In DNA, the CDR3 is TGTGCCAGCAGCCGTCAGGGTATACTGGGGTCAGGTGGAAACACCATATATTTT.